A selection of T cell receptor beta chains follows, all from one sample in a study of blood T cell repertoires in COVID-19. Sequencing was performed with immunoSEQ multiplex PCR; in TCRdb, only in-frame clones are kept and a portion is missing. The repertoire holds about 85,000 clones, with around nine tenths as singletons. The sequencing sample was made of peripheral blood. Receptors were obtained from a man in his fifties or sixties with acute or convalescent COVID-19. Each CDR3 is given without its conserved first and last residue. Each record gives: V gene, J gene, D gene, CDR3 protein. A D gene is named only where the DNA matches it firmly.

>TRBV3-1/TRBV3-2|TRBJ2-1|-
ASSQSDNEQF
>TRBV18|TRBJ2-5|-
ASSPLSRETQY
>TRBV29-1|TRBJ2-1|TRBD1
SAKGQGRYNEQF
>TRBV12-3/TRBV12-4|TRBJ1-1|-
ASSLGSSTEAF
>TRBV7-8|TRBJ2-5|-
ASSFGRWRVEETQY
>TRBV12-3/TRBV12-4|TRBJ2-5|-
ASSRYQETQY
>TRBV6-5|TRBJ1-3|-
ASRPDIGNTIY
>TRBV3-1/TRBV3-2|TRBJ2-7|TRBD2
ASSLSGGSYEQY
>TRBV4-2|TRBJ2-2|-
ASSQPDRKNTGELF
>TRBV11-3|TRBJ2-1|-
ASSLGQGYNEQF
>TRBV6-6|TRBJ2-3|-
ASRNQGVSTDTQY
>TRBV10-3|TRBJ1-2|-
AISERVNNYGYT
>TRBV7-8|TRBJ1-1|-
ASSLTENTEAF
>TRBV7-2|TRBJ2-7|-
ASSLGVGGGINEQY
>TRBV7-8|TRBJ1-2|TRBD1
ASSPRGTGGAYGYT
>TRBV6-1|TRBJ2-7|-
ASSDSAYEQY
>TRBV3-1/TRBV3-2|TRBJ2-4|-
ASSQDPLPKNIQY
>TRBV5-1|TRBJ1-4|-
ASSSQAATNEKLF
>TRBV5-1|TRBJ1-1|-
ASSLVEGNTEAF
>TRBV7-2|TRBJ1-1|-
ASSLSMRGGNTEAF
>TRBV19|TRBJ1-1|-
ASSIDPRPANTEAF
>TRBV7-2|TRBJ1-5|-
ASSLDGGPGAPQH
>TRBV6-5|TRBJ1-5|TRBD1
ASGRGQGNQPQH
>TRBV7-2|TRBJ1-5|-
ASSPGGGQPQH
>TRBV7-3|TRBJ2-7|TRBD2
ASSLGAGGTSEQY
>TRBV4-2|TRBJ2-1|-
ASSQEFRGSYNEQF
>TRBV5-4|TRBJ2-2|-
ASSVAGGRLNTGELF
>TRBV4-2|TRBJ1-2|-
ASSQGEGQNYGYT
>TRBV29-1|TRBJ2-7|TRBD1
SVGQGGEQY
>TRBV12-3/TRBV12-4|TRBJ2-1|-
ASKAPGSHEQF
>TRBV29-1|TRBJ1-1|-
SVRTATTEAF
>TRBV2|TRBJ1-2|TRBD1
ASSESTGGAYGYT
>TRBV7-9|TRBJ1-4|TRBD1
ASSSQGTGVATNEKLF
>TRBV2|TRBJ1-1|-
ASLQSLGGTEAF
>TRBV19|TRBJ2-7|-
ASSPGTYSYEQY
>TRBV29-1|TRBJ2-1|-
SVEGFAGRTYNEQF
>TRBV24-1|TRBJ2-5|TRBD2
ATSDLRGGEGQETQY
>TRBV5-1|TRBJ1-1|-
ASSLVGPNTEAF
>TRBV3-1/TRBV3-2|TRBJ2-2|-
ASSHAGGYRGELF
>TRBV7-2|TRBJ2-5|TRBD2
ASSLRGLAGGGETQY
>TRBV6-5|TRBJ1-2|-
ASSYAAGERYGYT
>TRBV5-1|TRBJ1-1|-
ASSLEGGVGTEAF
>TRBV5-4|TRBJ1-1|-
ASSLDRGVATEAF
>TRBV3-1/TRBV3-2|TRBJ2-1|TRBD1
ASSQASGTGGFNEQF
>TRBV18|TRBJ1-3|-
ASSQGDGNTIY
>TRBV6-6|TRBJ1-1|TRBD1
ALRSPRQGGNTEAF
>TRBV4-3|TRBJ2-7|TRBD2
ASRQTSDSYEQY
>TRBV5-4|TRBJ1-5|-
AWAWIDQPGQPQH
>TRBV19|TRBJ1-2|TRBD1
ASSTTRQGVGYT
>TRBV7-9|TRBJ1-4|-
ASSLGQGNEKLF
>TRBV6-6|TRBJ1-1|-
ASSPGQMNTEAF
>TRBV4-3|TRBJ2-6|-
ASSQGGGRFSSGANVLT
>TRBV6-5|TRBJ2-7|-
ASSYSGGAGAYEQY
>TRBV6-5|TRBJ1-5|-
ASGWGQNSNQPQH
>TRBV6-6|TRBJ2-7|TRBD1
ASRGTGTTYEQY